The clone carrying this T cell receptor (beta chain) was recorded many times. The V gene lost 5 bases and the J gene lost 8 bases, with 16 bases spanning the gap. The CDR3 sequence is 14 residues long. CDR1 is SGHTA and CDR2 is FQGNSA in the germline V gene. TCRdb processed the reads anew with MiXCR; each CDR3 protein has one entry. The data hold 510,000 or so distinct CDR3 sequences, with approximately 26% observed a single time. The data derive from a study of T cell repertoires in cytomegalovirus infection. The wider study: Based on public TCR beta signatures, there were indications of CMV infection and of a matching HLA type.

The TCR comes from a human donor in good health (CMV status not recorded). Some clones in this sample may be carry-over from other donors' samples. The sample consisted of PBMCs. This chain joins TRBV7-2 and TRBJ2-1; no firm D call. Written as DNA, the CDR3 is TGTGCCAGCAGCCCCCAACGGGTTCGCGATGAGCAGTTCTTC. This codes for CASSPQRVRDEQFF.